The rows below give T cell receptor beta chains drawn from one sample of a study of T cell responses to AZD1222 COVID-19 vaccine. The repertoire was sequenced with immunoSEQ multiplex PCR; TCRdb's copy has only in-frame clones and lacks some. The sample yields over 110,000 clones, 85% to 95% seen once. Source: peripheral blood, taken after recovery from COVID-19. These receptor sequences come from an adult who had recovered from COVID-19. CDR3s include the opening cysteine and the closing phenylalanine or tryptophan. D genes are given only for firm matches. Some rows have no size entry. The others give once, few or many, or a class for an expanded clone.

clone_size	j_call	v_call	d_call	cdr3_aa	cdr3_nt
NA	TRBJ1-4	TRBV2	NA	CASSVDTGFNEKLFF	TGTGCCAGCAGTGTGGACACAGGATTTAATGAAAAACTGTTTTTT
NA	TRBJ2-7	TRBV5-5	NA	CASTASSEQYF	TGTGCCAGCACGGCTTCCAGCGAGCAGTACTTC
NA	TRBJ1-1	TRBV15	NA	CATSRDRVTTEAFF	TGTGCCACCAGCAGAGATAGAGTGACCACTGAAGCTTTCTTT
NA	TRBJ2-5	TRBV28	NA	CASSSAGGGEETQYF	TGTGCCAGCAGTTCCGCTGGGGGTGGGGAAGAGACCCAGTACTTC
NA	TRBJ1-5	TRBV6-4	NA	CASSAAWGDQPQHF	TGTGCCAGCAGTGCAGCCTGGGGGGATCAGCCCCAGCATTTT
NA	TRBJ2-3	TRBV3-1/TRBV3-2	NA	CASSQRTVPLVTQYF	TGTGCCAGCAGCCAGAGGACGGTACCGTTGGTTACGCAGTATTTT
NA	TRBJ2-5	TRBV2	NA	CASSPRREETQYF	TGTGCCAGCAGCCCACGCCGGGAAGAGACCCAGTACTTC
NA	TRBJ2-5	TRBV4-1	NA	CASSPYPSVETQYF	TGCGCCAGCAGCCCTTACCCTAGCGTCGAGACCCAGTACTTC
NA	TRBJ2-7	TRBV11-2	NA	CASSILNEQYF	TGTGCCAGCAGCATTTTAAACGAGCAGTACTTC
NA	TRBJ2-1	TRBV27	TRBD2	CASSKTSGRVSYNEQFF	TGTGCCAGCAGTAAAACTAGCGGGAGGGTTTCCTACAATGAGCAGTTCTTC
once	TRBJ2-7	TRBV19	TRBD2	CASSSPGLGIYEQYF	TGTGCCAGTAGTTCCCCGGGACTAGGGATCTACGAGCAGTACTTC
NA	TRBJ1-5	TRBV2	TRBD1	CASREQGAGNQPQHF	TGTGCCAGCAGAGAACAGGGGGCCGGCAATCAGCCCCAGCATTTT
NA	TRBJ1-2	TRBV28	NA	CASSLRYRDNYGYTF	TGTGCCAGCAGTTTACGTTACCGGGATAACTATGGCTACACCTTC
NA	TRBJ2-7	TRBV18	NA	CASSPGGGGYEQYF	TGTGCCAGCTCACCCGGGGGAGGGGGCTACGAGCAGTACTTC
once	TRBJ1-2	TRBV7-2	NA	CASSLVGGSGYTF	TGTGCCAGCAGCTTAGTTGGGGGTTCTGGCTACACCTTC
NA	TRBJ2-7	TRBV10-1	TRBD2	CASSTGTSGSHEQYF	TGCGCCAGCAGTACCGGGACTAGCGGGAGCCACGAGCAGTACTTC
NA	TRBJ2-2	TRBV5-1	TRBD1	CASSYGQGLTGELFF	TGCGCCAGTTCATATGGACAGGGGCTCACCGGGGAGCTGTTTTTT